Listed here is a single T cell receptor beta chain. Its antigen remains unknown. This PCR relied on a set of 60 Vbeta primers and 13 Jbeta primers. Here immunoSEQ multiplex PCR was the method, and the copy in TCRdb shows in-frame clones only, minus some. The profile shows about 140,000 clones, roughly 75% of them singletons. The donors were healthy bone marrow donors. While unrecorded immune exposures were likely, the donors were nominally healthy when sampled. This sample is part of a study of cytomegalovirus exposure and HLA in healthy donors. Study-wide findings and caveats: Later on, a genetic analysis was performed. It linked a missense variant in DCLRE1C with V- and J-gene trimming of TCR beta. The investigators catalogued 150 to 200 TCR beta chains as cytomegalovirus-associated.

Sequenced input: PBMCs. This TCR was recovered from a man aged 35 to 55 in good health and CMV-seronegative.

This CDR3 reads CASRPAHEDRGPLNPYGYTF. The DNA of the CDR3 is TGTGCCAGCAGGCCCGCACATGAGGACAGGGGGCCACTAAACCCCTATGGCTACACCTTC. J is TRBJ1-2 and V is TRBV7-6, with 11 bases fitting TRBD1. The junction had 22 bases not matched to a gene; V was cut back by 6 bases and J by 4 bases. Germline V gives CDR1 SGHVS, CDR2 FNYEAQ. The CDR3 loop spans 20 amino acids.